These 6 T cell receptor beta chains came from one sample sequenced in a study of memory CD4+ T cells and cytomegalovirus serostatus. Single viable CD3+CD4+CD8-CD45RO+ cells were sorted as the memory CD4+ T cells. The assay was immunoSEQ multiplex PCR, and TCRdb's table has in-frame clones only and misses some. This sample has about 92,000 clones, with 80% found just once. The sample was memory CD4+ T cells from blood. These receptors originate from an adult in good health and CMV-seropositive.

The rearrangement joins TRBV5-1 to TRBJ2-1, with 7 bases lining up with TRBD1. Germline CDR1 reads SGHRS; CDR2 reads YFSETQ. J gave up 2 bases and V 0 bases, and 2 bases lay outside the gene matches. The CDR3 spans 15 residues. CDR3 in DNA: TGCGCCAGCAGCTTGGGAAGGGGGCCCTACAATGAGCAGTTCTTC. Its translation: CASSLGRGPYNEQFF. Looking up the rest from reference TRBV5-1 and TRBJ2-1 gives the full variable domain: KAGVTQTPRYLIKTRGQQVTLSCSPISGHRSVSWYQQTPGQGLQFLFEYFSETQRNKGNFPGRFSGRQFSNSRSEMNVSTLELGDSALYLCASSLGRGPYNEQFFGPGTRLTVL.

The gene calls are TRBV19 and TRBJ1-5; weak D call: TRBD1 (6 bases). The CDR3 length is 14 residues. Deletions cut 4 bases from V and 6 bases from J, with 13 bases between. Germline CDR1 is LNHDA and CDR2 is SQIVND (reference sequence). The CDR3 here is CASSNTGSGQPQHF. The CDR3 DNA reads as TGTGCCAGTAGTAACACAGGGTCGGGTCAGCCCCAGCATTTT.

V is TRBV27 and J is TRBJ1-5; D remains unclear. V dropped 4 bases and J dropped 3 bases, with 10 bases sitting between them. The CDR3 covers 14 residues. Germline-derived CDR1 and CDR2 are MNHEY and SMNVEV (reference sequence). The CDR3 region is CASSSPSNNQPQHF. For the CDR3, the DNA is TGTGCCAGCAGTTCCCCTTCCAACAATCAGCCCCAGCATTTT.

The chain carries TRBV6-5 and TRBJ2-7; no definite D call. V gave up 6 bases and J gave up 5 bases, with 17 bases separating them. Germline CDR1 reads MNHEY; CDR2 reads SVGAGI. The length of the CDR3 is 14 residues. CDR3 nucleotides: TGTGCCAGCAGCCTGCTGGGGTTGGGTCACGAGCAGTACTTC. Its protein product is CASSLLGLGHEQYF.

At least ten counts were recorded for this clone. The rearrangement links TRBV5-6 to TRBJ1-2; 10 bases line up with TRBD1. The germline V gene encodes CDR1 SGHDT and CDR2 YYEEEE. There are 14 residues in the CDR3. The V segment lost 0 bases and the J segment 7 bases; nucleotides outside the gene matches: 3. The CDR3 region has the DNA TGTGCCAGCAGCTTGGGACAGGGGGCGGTTGGCTACACCTTC. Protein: CASSLGQGAVGYTF.

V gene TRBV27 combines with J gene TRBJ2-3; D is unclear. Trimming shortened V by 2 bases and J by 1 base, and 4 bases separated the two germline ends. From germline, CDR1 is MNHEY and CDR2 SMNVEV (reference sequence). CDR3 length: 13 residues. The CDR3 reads CASSLTGTDTQYF. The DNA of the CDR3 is TGTGCCAGCAGTTTAACTGGCACAGATACGCAGTATTTT.